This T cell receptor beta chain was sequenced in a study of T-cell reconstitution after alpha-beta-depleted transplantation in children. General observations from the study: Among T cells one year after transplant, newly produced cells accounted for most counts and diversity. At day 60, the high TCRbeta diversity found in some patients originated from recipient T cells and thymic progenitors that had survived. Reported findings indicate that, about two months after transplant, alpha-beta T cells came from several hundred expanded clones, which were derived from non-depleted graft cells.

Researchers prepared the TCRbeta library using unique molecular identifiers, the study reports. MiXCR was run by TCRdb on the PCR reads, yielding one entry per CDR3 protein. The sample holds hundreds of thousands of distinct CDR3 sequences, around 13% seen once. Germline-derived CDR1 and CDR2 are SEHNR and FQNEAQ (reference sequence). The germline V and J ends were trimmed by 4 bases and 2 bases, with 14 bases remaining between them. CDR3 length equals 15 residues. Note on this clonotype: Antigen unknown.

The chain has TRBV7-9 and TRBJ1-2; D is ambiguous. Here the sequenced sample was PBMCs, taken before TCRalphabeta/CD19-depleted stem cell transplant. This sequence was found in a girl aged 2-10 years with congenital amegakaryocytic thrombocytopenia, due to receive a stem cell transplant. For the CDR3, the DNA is TGTGCCAGCAGCTCCCCTGGTTGGGTAAACTATGGCTACACCTTC. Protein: CASSSPGWVNYGYTF.